The present T cell receptor beta chain was sequenced within a study of T cells after yellow fever vaccination. Study-level points and caveats: In post-booster samples, most primary-vaccination clones reappeared (around 95% CD4, 88% CD8).

Concerning this clonotype: No antigen is known for it.

A process of 5'RACE template switching, which added a universal primer site and UMIs, was used to make TCR cDNA. TCRdb processed the 5' RACE reads anew with MiXCR; each CDR3 protein has one entry. Among about 210,000 distinct CDR3 sequences listed, about 7% were seen once. The CDR3 extends over 17 amino acids. Germline assignment: CDR1 DFQATT and CDR2 SNEGSKA (reference sequence). The junction had 6 bases not matched to a gene; V was cut back by 3 bases and J by 0 bases. Material: CD4+ T cells sorted from PBMCs, obtained on the day of the yellow fever booster vaccination. This clonotype was obtained from a man between 25 and 39 years old who received the YFV17D yellow fever vaccine. The J gene is TRBJ2-1, the V gene TRBV20-1, with 12 bases lining up with TRBD2. CDR3 DNA sequence: TGCAGTGCTAGCGGACTAGCGGGACGCCGCTCCTACAATGAGCAGTTCTTC. Protein product: CSASGLAGRRSYNEQFF.